This T cell receptor (beta chain) was profiled in a study of blood T cell repertoires in COVID-19. V gave up 1 base and J gave up 4 bases; unmatched junction bases: 3. CDR1 and CDR2 (germline): MNHNS, SASEGT. The CDR3 spans 14 residues. In terms of age and location, participants ranged from roughly 18 to 90 years and lived in around 22 US areas. Either two negative PCRs, clearance, or symptom resolution qualified Cohort 3 donors as recovered. Profiling relied on immunoSEQ multiplex PCR, and the TCRdb table lists in-frame clones only, not all of them. The sample contains roughly 150,000 clones, 65% to 85% of which appear only once.

The receptor was derived from a man between 40 and 49 years old who had recovered from COVID-19. The chain joins TRBV6-1 to TRBJ1-2; 7 bases are shared with TRBD1. The sequencing input was PBMCs or T cells enriched from blood (not recorded which). DNA of the CDR3: TGTGCCAGCAGTGAAGGGAAGGGGGCCTATGGCTACACCTTC. Encoded protein: CASSEGKGAYGYTF.